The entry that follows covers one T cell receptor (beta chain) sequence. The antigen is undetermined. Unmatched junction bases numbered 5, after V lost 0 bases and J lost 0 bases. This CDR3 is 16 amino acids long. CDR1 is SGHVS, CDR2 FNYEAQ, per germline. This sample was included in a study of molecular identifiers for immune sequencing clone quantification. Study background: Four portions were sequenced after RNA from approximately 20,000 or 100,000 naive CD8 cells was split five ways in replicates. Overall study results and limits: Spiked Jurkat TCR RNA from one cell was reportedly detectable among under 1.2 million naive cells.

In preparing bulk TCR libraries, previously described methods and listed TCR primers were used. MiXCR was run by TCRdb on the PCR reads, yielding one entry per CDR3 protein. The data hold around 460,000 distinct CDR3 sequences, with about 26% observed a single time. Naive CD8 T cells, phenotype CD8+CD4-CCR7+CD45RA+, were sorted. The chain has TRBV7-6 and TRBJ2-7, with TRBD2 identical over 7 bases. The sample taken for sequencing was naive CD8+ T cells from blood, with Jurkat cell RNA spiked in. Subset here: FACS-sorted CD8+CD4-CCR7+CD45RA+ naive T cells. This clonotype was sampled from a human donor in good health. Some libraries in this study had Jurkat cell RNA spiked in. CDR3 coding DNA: TGTGCCAGCAGCTTAGCGAGTCGGACTAGCTCCTACGAGCAGTACTTC. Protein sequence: CASSLASRTSSYEQYF. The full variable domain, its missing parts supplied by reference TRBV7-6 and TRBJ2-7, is GAGVSQSPRYKVTKRGQDVALRCDPISGHVSLYWYRQALGQGPEFLTYFNYEAQQDKSGLPNDRFSAERPEGSISTLTIQRTEQRDSAMYRCASSLASRTSSYEQYFGPGTRLTVT.